This TCR beta chain was profiled in a study of control samples from healthy donors and cancer patients. Here immunoSEQ multiplex PCR was the method, and the copy in TCRdb shows in-frame clones only, minus some. Of 130,000 or so clones in the sample, roughly 92% were seen once. The clonotype originates from a man aged 18 to 30 in good health. The source material was blood.

In DNA form, the CDR3 reads TGTGCCAGCAGTTCGACCTACGAGCAGTACTTC. Amino acids: CASSSTYEQYF. The rearrangement joins TRBV6-5 to TRBJ2-7; D unresolved. Trimming took off 4 bases at V and 2 bases at J, with 3 bases between the two ends. Germline V gene sequence: CDR1 MNHEY, CDR2 SVGAGI. The CDR3 loop spans 11 amino acids.